The following is a T cell receptor beta chain sequence with its context. Original processing methods: Nucleated cell counts were estimated from reference gene primer amplification. Profiling relied on immunoSEQ multiplex PCR, and the TCRdb table lists in-frame clones only, not all of them. The V and J calls and clone size were taken over from that table, and D and trimming were inferred from the DNA. The table shows about 160,000 clones, with roughly 80% occurring only once. This entry is derived from a study of blood T cell repertoires in COVID-19. Across the study: COVID-19 samples from acute and convalescent phases originated in the United States, Italy and Spain.

J gave up 5 bases and V 3 bases, and 6 bases lay outside the gene matches. Germline CDR1 reads SGDLS; CDR2 reads YYNGEE. This CDR3 region has 14 residues. Seattle enrolled patients during active infection and tracked them longitudinally. This TCR derives from a woman aged 40 to 50 with COVID-19, enrolled during active disease. This sequence joins TRBV9 and TRBJ2-3, with 7 bases lining up with TRBD2. The sequenced material came from peripheral blood. CDR3: CASSGRGVIDTQYF. As DNA, the CDR3 is TGTGCCAGCAGCGGACGGGGGGTGATAGATACGCAGTATTTT.